Shown below are 10 T cell receptor beta chains from a single sample sequenced in a study of shared clonotypes between healthy human individuals. The method was immunoSEQ multiplex PCR; TCRdb's version includes in-frame clones alone and lacks a portion of them. Among approximately 980,000 clones listed, about 80% were seen once. Sample: memory CD4+ T cells sorted from blood. Sample subset: CD45RA-negative fraction. The source is a man aged 18 to 29 in good health.

This clone was seen only once. V is TRBV7-9 and J is TRBJ1-6; D gene ambiguous. CDR3 length equals 15 residues. From germline, CDR1 is SEHNR and CDR2 FQNEAQ (reference sequence). V lost 5 bases, J lost 1 base, and 9 bases lay in between. CDR3 sequence: CASSLPQSYNSPLHF. The DNA for the CDR3 is TGTGCCAGCAGCCTCCCCCAGTCCTATAATTCACCCCTCCACTTT. The whole variable domain, filled in from reference TRBV7-9 and TRBJ1-6, reads DTGVSQNPRHKITKRGQNVTFRCDPISEHNRLYWYRQTLGQGPEFLTYFQNEAQLEKSRLLSDRFSAERPKGSFSTLEIQRTEQGDSAMYLCASSLPQSYNSPLHFGNGTRLTVT.

The rearrangement links TRBV6-5 to TRBJ1-2; D remains unclear. The V and J ends lost 6 bases and 2 bases respectively, with 13 bases between them. CDR3 size: 14 residues. Germline CDR1 MNHEY, CDR2 SVGAGI. The CDR3 sequence is CASSLRGQNYGYTF. CDR3 bases: TGTGCCAGCAGCCTTCGCGGTCAAAACTATGGCTACACCTTC.

CDR3 sequence reads: CASSLGLYNSPLHF. CDR3 in DNA: TGTGCCAGCAGCTTGGGTTTGTATAATTCACCCCTCCACTTT. The chain recombines TRBV5-6 with TRBJ1-6; D is uncertain. CDR1 is SGHDT and CDR2 is YYEEEE in the germline V gene. This CDR3 is built from 14 residues. V dropped 0 bases and J dropped 4 bases, with 5 bases sitting between them.

J is TRBJ2-7 and V is TRBV2, with a possible D match to TRBD1 (5 bases). V was shortened by 6 bases and J by 2 bases, with 11 bases between the two germline ends. Germline V gives CDR1 SNHLY, CDR2 FYNNEI. CDR3 length equals 13 residues. Written as DNA, the CDR3 is TGTGCCAGCAGATACGACAGAACCTACGAGCAGTACTTC. This codes for CASRYDRTYEQYF.

V is TRBV6-1 and J is TRBJ2-7; no clear D gene. Deletions cut 9 bases from V and 5 bases from J, with 8 bases between. Germline V gene sequence: CDR1 MNHNS, CDR2 SASEGT. The length of the CDR3 is 10 residues. The CDR3, as DNA: TGTGCCAGACTTTCACACGAGCAGTACTTC. This sequence encodes CARLSHEQYF.

The V gene is TRBV6-5, the J gene TRBJ1-6; D remains ambiguous. The length of the CDR3 is 15 residues. V gave up 2 bases and J gave up 7 bases, with 12 bases separating them. Looked up from germline, CDR1 is MNHEY and CDR2 is SVGAGI. DNA for the CDR3: TGTGCCAGCAGTTACCACCTAGAGGAGAATTCACCCCTCCACTTT. Amino acid sequence: CASSYHLEENSPLHF.

This clone was seen more than once but under ten times. CDR3 DNA sequence: TGTGCCAGCAGTCGGGACCTCACCGGGGAGCTGTTTTTT. This sequence encodes CASSRDLTGELFF. V and J are TRBV6-6 and TRBJ2-2, with D perhaps matching TRBD1 or TRBD2 (5 bases each). The CDR3 is 13 residues long. Germline loops: CDR1 MNHNY, CDR2 SVGAGI (reference sequence). Trimming pared 5 bases from V and 4 bases from J, leaving 8 bases between.

The J gene is TRBJ2-1, the V gene TRBV11-2; a weak D match, TRBD2 (6 bases). The CDR3 length is 14 residues. CDR1 and CDR2 from the germline V gene are SGHAT and FQNNGV. V lost 1 base, J lost 4 bases, and 8 bases lay in between. This CDR3 is CASSLGDLYNEQFF. DNA of the CDR3: TGTGCCAGCAGCTTAGGGGACTTATACAATGAGCAGTTCTTC.

The CDR3 nucleotides read TGTGCCAGCAGCATAGGGGCAGGGAAGGAGTATGGCTACACCTTC. Amino acids: CASSIGAGKEYGYTF. The V gene is TRBV9, the J gene TRBJ1-2, with D maybe TRBD1 (5 bases). The V and J ends lost 4 bases and 5 bases respectively, with 18 bases between them. Looked up from germline, CDR1 is SGDLS and CDR2 is YYNGEE. The CDR3 has 15 amino acids.

V is TRBV5-6 and J is TRBJ2-5, with TRBD1 matching 7 bases. Germline CDR1 is SGHDT and CDR2 is YYEEEE. The CDR3 has 13 residues. The junction had 5 bases not matched to a gene; V was cut back by 4 bases and J by 5 bases. CDR3: CASSNDRAETQYF. The CDR3 DNA sequence: TGTGCCAGCAGCAATGACAGGGCGGAGACCCAGTACTTC.